This is a list of T cell receptor beta chains from one sample in a study of cytomegalovirus exposure and HLA in healthy donors. Repertoires were generated with immunoSEQ multiplex PCR, while TCRdb's copy carries only in-frame clones and drops some. Here the sample spans around 200,000 clones, 70% to 80% being singletons. Input material: PBMCs. The receptor set was obtained from a woman aged 60-70 years in good health and CMV-seropositive. CDR3s leave out the opening cysteine and the closing phenylalanine or tryptophan. Clone size is not always given. Where it is, it says once, few, many or a class for expanded clones.

TRBV5-1	14	NA	TRBJ1-3	ASSLGQPSSGNTIY
TRBV4-2	10	NA	TRBJ2-5	ASSQDRETQY
TRBV28	12	NA	TRBJ1-5	ASKEGAGNQPQH
TRBV6-5	11	NA	TRBJ2-1	ASVGPLYNEQF
TRBV6-1	13	NA	TRBJ2-7	ASRGTSGSSYEQY
TRBV9	13	NA	TRBJ2-2	ASSVTGGDTGELF
TRBV9	12	NA	TRBJ2-7	ASSVGQGNYEQY
TRBV28	9	NA	TRBJ1-2	ASRTGNGYT
TRBV19	10	NA	TRBJ1-5	ASRGGAQPQH
TRBV5-5	12	NA	TRBJ1-4	ASSRDRPNEKLF
TRBV4-3	13	NA	TRBJ1-4	ASSHDSRLDEKLF
TRBV6-1	11	NA	TRBJ1-1	ASSEDRDTEAF
TRBV30	14	once	TRBJ2-6	AWNPASISGANGLT
TRBV5-5	15	few	TRBJ1-1	ASSFRGITAKNTEAF
TRBV11-2	13	NA	TRBJ2-7	ASSLEGAPSYEQY
TRBV6-6	12	NA	TRBJ2-7	ASAGTSSSYEQY
TRBV9	13	once	TRBJ1-2	ASSVGTNANYGYT
TRBV2	11	NA	TRBJ2-4	ASSTGHRDIQY
TRBV6-5	13	NA	TRBJ1-3	ASTGLGGVGNTIY
TRBV7-9	12	NA	TRBJ1-2	ASSTDRTNYGYT
TRBV19	13	NA	TRBJ2-7	ASSITGTGTYEQY
TRBV7-9	14	NA	TRBJ2-2	ASRLGTDLNTGELF
TRBV7-3	13	NA	TRBJ2-1	ASSLGTSGSGEQF
TRBV7-2	10	few	TRBJ1-5	ASSQEVSPQH
TRBV19	11	few	TRBJ2-5	AIGLAGVETQY
TRBV19	13	NA	TRBJ1-5	ASSMPRGSNQPQH
TRBV5-1	13	NA	TRBJ2-7	ASSLVLAGSYEQY
TRBV2	13	once	TRBJ1-1	ASSELGAQNTEAF
TRBV11-3	11	NA	TRBJ2-1	ASSPPGSNEQF
TRBV2	14	NA	TRBJ2-7	ASTLSGGISIYEQY
TRBV29-1	11	NA	TRBJ1-1	SVIRDRGAEAF
TRBV30	12	NA	TRBJ1-6	AWSARTGHSPLH
TRBV7-8	12	NA	TRBJ2-7	ASSVSGEVYEQY
TRBV6-1	12	NA	TRBJ2-2	ASTKRGNTGELF
TRBV5-1	13	NA	TRBJ2-1	ASSPSSGGYNEQF
TRBV5-1	11	NA	TRBJ2-2	ASSTGPVGELF
TRBV6-1	11	NA	NA	ASSDSGYYEQY
TRBV2	13	few	TRBJ2-2	ASSLGTGQVGELF
TRBV5-4	15	NA	TRBJ2-5	ASSLGGTASNQETQY
TRBV2	13	NA	TRBJ2-1	ASSEQGGRYNEQF
TRBV6-5	12	once	TRBJ2-1	ASSYLQGSAEQF
TRBV25-1	10	few	TRBJ2-3	ASSEFYDTQY